What follows are 15 T cell receptor beta chains derived from one specimen sequenced in a study of blood T cells in healthy people across ages. The second PCR ran roughly 6 to 12 cycles with a sample-barcoded 5' primer and J-beta primers. TCRdb processed the 5' RACE reads anew with MiXCR; each CDR3 protein has one entry. The sample consists of roughly 1 million distinct CDR3 sequences, roughly 24% of them appearing once. In addition, the sample was reused for a study of T cells of mothers and their children.

Specimen: blood. Source of these receptors: a girl under 10 years old in good health.

This rearrangement joins TRBV12-3 or TRBV12-4 to TRBJ1-1, with D tentatively TRBD1 (5 bases). Deletions cut 5 bases from V and 8 bases from J, with 12 bases between. The CDR3 runs 12 residues. The CDR3 here is CASSIQGLEAFF. CDR3 coding DNA: TGTGCCAGCAGTATCCAGGGTCTCGAAGCTTTCTTT.

The genes are TRBV29-1 and TRBJ2-5; tentative D call: TRBD1 (6 bases). The germline V gene encodes CDR1 SQVTM and CDR2 ANQGSEA. This CDR3 contains 13 residues. V was cut by 3 bases and J by 2 bases, with 10 bases left in between. The CDR3 bases are TGCAGCGTTGATGGACAGACACAAGAGACCCAGTACTTC. Protein sequence: CSVDGQTQETQYF.

This clonotype was detected a few times. The J gene is TRBJ2-5, the V gene TRBV7-2, with D uncertain. The CDR3 spans 13 residues. Per germline, CDR1 SGHTA and CDR2 FQGNSA. V dropped 3 bases and J dropped 4 bases, with 9 bases sitting between them. The CDR3: CASSLERLETQYF. The CDR3 DNA is TGTGCCAGCAGCTTGGAGCGTTTAGAGACCCAGTACTTC.

The chain employs TRBV6-5 and TRBJ2-5; a weak D match, TRBD2 (6 bases). This CDR3 spans 14 amino acids. Germline lookup yields CDR1 MNHEY and CDR2 SVGAGI. The V gene lost 2 bases and the J gene lost 7 bases, with 14 bases spanning the gap. In DNA form, the CDR3 reads TGTGCCAGCAGTTACGCGGGACCGCCGGGGACCCAGTACTTC. Translating gives CASSYAGPPGTQYF.

The rearrangement joins TRBV6-1 to TRBJ2-5; D may be TRBD2 (6 bases). Trimming removed 3 bases from V and 1 base from J, with 12 bases in between. The CDR3 sequence is 15 residues long. In germline, CDR1 is MNHNS, CDR2 SASEGT. CDR3 bases: TGTGCCAGCAGTGATCAAGGAGGGACCCAAGAGACCCAGTACTTC. Residues: CASSDQGGTQETQYF.

This chain uses TRBV6-1 with TRBJ1-4; a possible D gene is TRBD1 (6 bases). In germline, CDR1 is MNHNS, CDR2 SASEGT. The V end lost 6 bases, the J end lost 11 bases, and 22 bases lay between the germline ends. The CDR3 covers 15 residues. The CDR3 spells CASRTLGLQGGKLFF. CDR3 nucleotide sequence: TGTGCCAGCAGGACATTGGGACTACAGGGAGGCAAACTGTTTTTT.

The table lists this clonotype with a few counts. The rearrangement links TRBV5-6 to TRBJ1-2; D gene uncertain. The CDR3 is 14 amino acids. CDR1 is SGHDT, CDR2 YYEEEE, per germline. Trimming took off 4 bases at V and 7 bases at J, with 17 bases between the two ends. The chain's CDR3 is CASSRDGLSSGYTF. In DNA, the CDR3 is TGTGCCAGCAGCCGAGACGGTTTGTCTTCTGGCTACACCTTC.

The chain uses TRBV11-2 and TRBJ1-2; tentative D call: TRBD1 (6 bases). CDR3 size: 15 residues. V was shortened by 5 bases and J by 8 bases, with 21 bases between the two germline ends. Germline CDR1 is SGHAT and CDR2 is FQNNGV. The CDR3 DNA sequence: TGTGCCAGCAGCACAGAATGGGCCAGGGGATTCGGCTACACCTTC. Amino acid sequence: CASSTEWARGFGYTF. The variable domain in full, completed from reference TRBV11-2 and TRBJ1-2, reads EAGVAQSPRYKIIEKRQSVAFWCNPISGHATLYWYQQILGQGPKLLIQFQNNGVVDDSQLPKDRFSAERLKGVDSTLKIQPAKLEDSAVYLCASSTEWARGFGYTFGSGTRLTVV.

On this clonotype: The junction shows a germline mismatch at one end, possibly a read error. The gene calls are TRBV12-3 or TRBV12-4 and TRBJ2-3, with D uncertain. The CDR3 totals 14 residues. DNA of the CDR3: TGTACCAGCACCCACCGGGTACGAGCAGATACGCAGTATTTT. Its protein is CTSTHRVRADTQYF.

The V call is TRBV21-1, the J call TRBJ1-3; TRBD1 is taken as the D call from the table, unchecked against the DNA. TRBV21-1 is termed a pseudogene. CDR3 length: 15 amino acids. CDR3 DNA sequence: TGTGCCAGCAGGCAAGGGACAGGGAAGAGAAACACCATATATTTT. Residues: CASRQGTGKRNTIYF.

The chain recombines TRBV6-6 with TRBJ2-7; no definite D call. CDR3 length: 13 amino acids. Germline V gene lookup returns CDR1 MNHNY and CDR2 SVGAGI (reference sequence). The V gene lost 7 bases and the J gene lost 3 bases, with 13 bases spanning the gap. The CDR3 region has the DNA TGTGCCAGCACCGTAAACCCGGGCTACGAGCAGTACTTC. It codes for CASTVNPGYEQYF.

This chain links TRBV4-1 with TRBJ2-5; tentative D call: TRBD2 (6 bases). The J call could be wrong; TRBJ2-7 is a better fit for the DNA end. This CDR3 is 13 amino acids long. Germline V gives CDR1 MGHRA, CDR2 YSYEKL. CDR3 residues: CASSQGRAGEQYF. For the CDR3, the DNA is TGCGCCAGCAGCCAAGGGAGGGCGGGCGAGCAGTACTTC.

V is TRBV6-2 or TRBV6-3 and J is TRBJ2-1; perhaps TRBD2 as D (6 bases). The CDR3 is made up of 14 amino acids. The ends were cut back, 8 bases at V and 3 bases at J, with 14 bases in the middle. In germline, CDR1 is MNHEY, CDR2 SVGEGT. The CDR3 protein is CASRGNSGYNEQFF. In DNA form, the CDR3 reads TGTGCCAGCCGAGGGAATAGCGGCTACAATGAGCAGTTCTTC.

In the case of this clonotype: The junction differs from germline at one of its ends, possibly a read error. The CDR3 region is CASSGASGKRGDGEQLF. The CDR3 coding sequence is TGTGCCAGTAGTGGGGCGTCGGGGAAGCGGGGGGATGGTGAGCAGCTCTTC. This sequence joins TRBV19 and TRBJ2-1; 9 bases are a match to TRBD2. The germline gives CDR1 LNHDA, CDR2 SQIVND (reference sequence). The CDR3 extends over 17 amino acids.

The V gene is TRBV7-2, the J gene TRBJ2-1; possibly TRBD2 for D (6 bases). V was trimmed by 4 bases and J by 7 bases, leaving 17 bases between them. Germline values: CDR1 SGHTA, CDR2 FQGNSA. The CDR3 contains 15 residues. Here the CDR3 reads CASSWGSVRGNEQFF. CDR3 coding DNA: TGTGCCAGCAGCTGGGGCAGCGTCCGGGGGAATGAGCAGTTCTTC.